The entry below describes one T cell receptor beta chain. Its antigen is still unknown. The sample holds no much larger clone one base away, and base qualities are not on file. The junction carries 13 bases between V and J, which are trimmed by 7 bases and 1 base respectively. Looking up the germline V gene (reference sequence) yields CDR1 LNHDA and CDR2 SQIVND. Counted from cysteine to phenylalanine, this CDR3 has 14 amino acids. Only the CDR3 DNA stays, 42 bases, in frame from base 1. The data were taken from a study of CD8 T cells in Susac syndrome (dated by TCRdb to the late 2010s). At the level of the whole study: Of the Susac syndrome patients who were sequenced, roughly 6 had clinically active disease and roughly eight were in clinical remission. At blood withdrawal, Susac syndrome patients were therapy-naive, treated with corticosteroids (with IVIg additionally given to some), or treated with IVIg alone. Repertoire sequencing was used to test whether CD8+ T cell activation and differentiation in Susac syndrome was antigen driven.

RNA was extracted using the RNeasy kit, and roughly 0.5 to 1 ug of the RNA was reverse transcribed with random hexamers. The immunoSEQ multiplex PCR assay, which covers 54 Vbeta and 13 Jbeta segments, was used to amplify TCR beta CDR3 regions. Bias from PCR amplification was corrected by using a synthetic template baseline for primer optimization and for computational correction. The paper's processing steps were these. Only productive sequences were kept, with reads annotated to V, D and J genes according to IMGT and analyzed in immunoSEQ Analyzer. To calculate clonality, Shannon entropy was normalized by log2 of the number of productive unique sequences and then subtracted from one. For each patient and control, public and private clones were evaluated within the 100 most prevalent clones. A clone was defined as Susac-specific if it was absent from the healthy and MS cohorts, from over 1,000 published viral clones and from other ImmuneACCESS disease sequences. The public reads were run again by TCRdb, first through fastp at Q25 and then through MiXCR, and only productive beta chains were kept. All rows with the same CDR3 protein become a single entry with the most common DNA and genes. The V and J calls follow TCRdb's processing rather than the paper's. In this sample the table shows some 96,000 distinct CDR3 sequences, 85% to 95% of which occur a single time. The ten largest clones take up about 0.3% of the sample.

High-throughput TCR beta sequencing profiled peripheral blood CD8+ and CD4+ T cells from healthy donors, Susac syndrome patients and multiple sclerosis patients. The Susac syndrome patients fulfilled recently defined diagnostic criteria for either definite or probable disease. Bulk CD8+ and CD4+ T cells were purified by magnetic negative isolation, while CD8+ TEMRA cells were enriched using FACS. Blood was drawn into EDTA tubes, processed within 24 hours, and PBMCs were isolated by density gradient centrifugation. PBMCs destined for TCR sequencing were cryopreserved in liquid nitrogen and later thawed in a 37 °C water bath. Purity of sorted or isolated CD4+, CD8+ and CD8+ TEMRA cells was at least 90%. The study at large found these results: The CD4+ T cell repertoire of patients with Susac syndrome showed no detectable clonal expansion. The number of individuals in the TCR sequencing and HLA analysis was acknowledged as relatively small.

This TCR was recovered from a human donor with Susac syndrome. Rearrangement joined TRBV19 to TRBJ2-5; no D gene can be assigned with confidence. The material sequenced was CD4+ T cells from PBMCs. This receptor has the CDR3 CASTDPGSQETQYF. The DNA sequence reads TGTGCCAGTACTGACCCCGGATCCCAAGAGACCCAGTACTTC.